The TCR beta chain under discussion was sequenced for a study of cytomegalovirus exposure and HLA in healthy donors. Note on this clone: The antigen remains unidentified.

Study outcomes and limitations: Cytomegalovirus association was listed for about 170 TCR beta chains.

V dropped 1 base and J dropped 5 bases, with 15 bases sitting between them. Germline V lookup: CDR1 SGHAT, CDR2 FQNNGV. This CDR3 region has 15 residues. TCRdb's table, derived via immunoSEQ multiplex PCR, lists solely in-frame clones and lacks some. The table includes 130,000 or so clones, 85% detected once. The V gene is TRBV11-2, the J gene TRBJ2-7; tentative D call: TRBD2 (5 bases). This clonotype was obtained from a woman in her twenties or thirties in good health and CMV-seronegative. The sequenced material came from PBMCs. The CDR3 loop is CASSLVRGTFNEQYF. In DNA form, the CDR3 reads TGTGCCAGCAGCTTAGTCCGGGGAACTTTCAACGAGCAGTACTTC.